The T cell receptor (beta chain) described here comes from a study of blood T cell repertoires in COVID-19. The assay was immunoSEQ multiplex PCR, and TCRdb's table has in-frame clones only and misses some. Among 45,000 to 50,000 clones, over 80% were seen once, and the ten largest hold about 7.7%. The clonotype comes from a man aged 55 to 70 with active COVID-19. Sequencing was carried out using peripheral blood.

The CDR3 coding sequence is TGTGCCAGCAGTATAACTAATACAGATACGCAGTATTTT. This sequence encodes CASSITNTDTQYF. This chain links TRBV12-3 or TRBV12-4 with TRBJ2-3; no definite D call. Trimming removed 5 bases from V and 3 bases from J, with 9 bases in between. The CDR3 is 13 amino acids.